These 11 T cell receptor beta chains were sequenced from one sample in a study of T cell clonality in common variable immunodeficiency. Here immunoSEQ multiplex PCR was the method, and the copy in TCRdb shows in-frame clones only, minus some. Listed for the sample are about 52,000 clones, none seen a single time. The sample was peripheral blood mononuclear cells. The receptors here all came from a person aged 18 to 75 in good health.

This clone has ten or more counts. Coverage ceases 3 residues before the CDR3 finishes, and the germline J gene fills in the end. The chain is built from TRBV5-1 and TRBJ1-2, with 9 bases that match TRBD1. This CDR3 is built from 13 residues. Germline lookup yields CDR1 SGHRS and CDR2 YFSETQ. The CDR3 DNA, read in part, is TGCGCCAGCAGCCGGGACAGGGTAGGAGGC. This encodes CASSRDRVGG. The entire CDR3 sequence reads CASSRDRVGGYTF.

The CDR3 bases that were read are TGCAGTGCTAGTAAGGGGGCGGGTTCGGAA. This codes for CSASKGAGSE. The complete CDR3 protein is CSASKGAGSEAFF. J is TRBJ1-1 and V is TRBV20-1; 7 nucleotides agree with TRBD1. Read sequence stops 3 residues before the CDR3 end, and the germline J gene provides the missing end. The CDR3 sequence is 13 residues long. CDR1 DFQATT and CDR2 SNEGSKA come from the germline V gene (reference sequence).

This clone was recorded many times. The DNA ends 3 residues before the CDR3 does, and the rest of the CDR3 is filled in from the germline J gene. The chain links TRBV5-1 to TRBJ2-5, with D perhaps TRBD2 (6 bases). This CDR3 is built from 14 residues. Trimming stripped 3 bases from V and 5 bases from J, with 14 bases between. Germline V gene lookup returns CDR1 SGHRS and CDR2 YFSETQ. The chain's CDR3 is CASSSGGAGETQYF. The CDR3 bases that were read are TGCGCCAGCAGCTCCGGCGGGGCTGGGGAGACC.

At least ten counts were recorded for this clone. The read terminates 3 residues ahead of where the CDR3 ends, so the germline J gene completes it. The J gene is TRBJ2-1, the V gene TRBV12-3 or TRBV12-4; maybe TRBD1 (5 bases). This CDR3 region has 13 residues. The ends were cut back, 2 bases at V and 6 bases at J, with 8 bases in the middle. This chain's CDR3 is CASSLRQFNEQFF. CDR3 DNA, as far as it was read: TGTGCCAGCAGTTTAAGACAGTTCAATGAG.

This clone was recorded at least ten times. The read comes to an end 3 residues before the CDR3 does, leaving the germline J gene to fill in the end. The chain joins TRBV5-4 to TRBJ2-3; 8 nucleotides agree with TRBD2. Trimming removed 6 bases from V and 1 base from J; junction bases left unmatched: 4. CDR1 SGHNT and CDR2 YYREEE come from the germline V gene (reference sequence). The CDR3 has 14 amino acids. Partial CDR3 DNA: TGTGCCAGCACTGGAGCGGGAGGCACAGATACG. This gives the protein CASTGAGGTDT. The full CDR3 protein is CASTGAGGTDTQYF.

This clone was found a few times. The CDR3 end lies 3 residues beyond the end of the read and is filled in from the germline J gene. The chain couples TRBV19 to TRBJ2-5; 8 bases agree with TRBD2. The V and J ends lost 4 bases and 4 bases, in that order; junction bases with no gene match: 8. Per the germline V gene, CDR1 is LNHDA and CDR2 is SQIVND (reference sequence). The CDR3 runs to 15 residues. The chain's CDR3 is CASSTPRGARETQYF. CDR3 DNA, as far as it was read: TGTGCCAGTAGTACACCGCGGGGGGCGAGAGAGACC.

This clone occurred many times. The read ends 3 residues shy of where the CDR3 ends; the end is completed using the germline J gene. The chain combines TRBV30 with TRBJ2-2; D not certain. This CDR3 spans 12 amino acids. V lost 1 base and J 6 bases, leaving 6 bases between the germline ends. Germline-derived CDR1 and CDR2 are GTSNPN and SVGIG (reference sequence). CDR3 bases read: TGTGCCTGGAGTGCCACGGCCGGGGAG. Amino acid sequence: CAWSATAGE. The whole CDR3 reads CAWSATAGELFF.

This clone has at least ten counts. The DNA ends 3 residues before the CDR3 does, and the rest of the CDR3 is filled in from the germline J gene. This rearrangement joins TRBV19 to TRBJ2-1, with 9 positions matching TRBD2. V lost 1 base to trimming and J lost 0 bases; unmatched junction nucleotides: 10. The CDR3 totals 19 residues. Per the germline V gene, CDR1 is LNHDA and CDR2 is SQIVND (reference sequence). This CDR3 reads CASSIGVAGVGSSYNEQFF. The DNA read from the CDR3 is TGTGCCAGTAGTATAGGAGTAGCGGGAGTGGGGAGCTCCTACAATGAG.

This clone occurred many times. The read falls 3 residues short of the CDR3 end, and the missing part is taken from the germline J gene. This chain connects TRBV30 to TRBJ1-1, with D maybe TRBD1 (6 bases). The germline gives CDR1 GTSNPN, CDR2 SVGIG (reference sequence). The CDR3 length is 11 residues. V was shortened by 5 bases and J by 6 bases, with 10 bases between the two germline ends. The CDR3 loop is CAWEQGSEAFF. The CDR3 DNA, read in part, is TGTGCCTGGGAACAGGGTTCTGAA.

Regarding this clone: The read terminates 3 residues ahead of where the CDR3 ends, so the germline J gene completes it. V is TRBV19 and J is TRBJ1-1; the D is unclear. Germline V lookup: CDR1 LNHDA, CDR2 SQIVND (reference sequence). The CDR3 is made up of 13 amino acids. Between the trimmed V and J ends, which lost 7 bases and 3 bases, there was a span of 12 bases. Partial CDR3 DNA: TGTGCCAGTAAAAGGATGGCGGACACTGAA. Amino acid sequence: CASKRMADTE. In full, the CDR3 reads CASKRMADTEAFF.

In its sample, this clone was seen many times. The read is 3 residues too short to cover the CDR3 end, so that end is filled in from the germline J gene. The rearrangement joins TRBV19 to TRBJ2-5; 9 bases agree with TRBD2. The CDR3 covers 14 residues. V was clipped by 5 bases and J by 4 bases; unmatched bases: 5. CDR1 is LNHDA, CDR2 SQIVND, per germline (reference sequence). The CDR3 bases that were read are TGTGCCAGTAGTTTGCGGGGGGGCGGAGAGACC. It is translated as CASSLRGGGET. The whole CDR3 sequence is CASSLRGGGETQYF. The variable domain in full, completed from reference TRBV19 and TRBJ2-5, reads DGGITQSPKYLFRKEGQNVTLSCEQNLNHDAMYWYRQDPGQGLRLIYYSQIVNDFQKGDIAEGYSVSREKKESFPLTVTSAQKNPTAFYLCASSLRGGGETQYFGPGTRLLVL.